The 28 T cell receptor beta chains reported below all come from one sample, sequenced in a study of cytomegalovirus exposure and HLA in healthy donors. With 60 Vbeta and 13 Jbeta primers, the PCR was carried out. Produced via immunoSEQ multiplex PCR; TCRdb's table is partial and in-frame only. The data show under 150,000 clones, roughly two thirds seen once. Source material: PBMCs. Source of these receptors: a man aged 25-45 years in good health and CMV-seropositive.

This clone was counted only a few times. The chain recombines TRBV6-1 with TRBJ2-6; 11 bases agree with TRBD1. The CDR3 runs to 15 residues. Unmatched junction bases numbered 1, after V lost 8 bases and J lost 1 base. Germline lookup yields CDR1 MNHNS and CDR2 SASEGT. Written as DNA, the CDR3 is TGTGCCAGCGGGACAGGGGGTTCTGGGGCCAACGTCCTGACTTTC. Translation: CASGTGGSGANVLTF.

For the CDR3, the DNA is TGTGCCAGCAGTACCCAGGACAGGGCGAACGGCTACACCTTC. Its translation: CASSTQDRANGYTF. The chain employs TRBV6-1 and TRBJ1-2; the match to TRBD1 covers 8 bases. The CDR3 runs 14 residues. V lost 5 bases, J lost 8 bases, and 10 bases stayed unmatched. The V gene's germline CDR1 is MNHNS and CDR2 SASEGT.

Concerning this clone: Other DNA sequences in this specimen translate into the identical CDR3. This chain links TRBV2 with TRBJ2-1; 11 bases align to TRBD2. The CDR3 extends over 15 amino acids. Germline V lookup: CDR1 SNHLY, CDR2 FYNNEI. After removal of 6 bases from V and 0 bases from J, the junction contained 1 base not matched to a gene. The CDR3 DNA follows: TGTGCCAGCAGGGGGACTAGCGGCTCCTACAATGAGCAGTTCTTC. It translates to CASRGTSGSYNEQFF.

A few counts support this clone. This CDR3 reads CASSLDLVGLNTEAFF. The DNA for the CDR3 is TGTGCCAGCAGCTTAGATCTAGTAGGTTTGAACACTGAAGCTTTCTTT. V and J are TRBV11-2 and TRBJ1-1, with D unresolved. The CDR3 spans 16 residues. Germline V gene sequence: CDR1 SGHAT, CDR2 FQNNGV. V was pared by 0 bases and J by 0 bases, with 11 bases between.

This clone was detected a few times. V is TRBV28 and J is TRBJ2-7; 16 nucleotides align to TRBD2. V dropped 8 bases and J dropped 9; count of bases not matched to a gene: 13. The CDR3 extends over 16 amino acids. Germline CDR1 and CDR2: MDHEN and SYDVKM. This CDR3 reads CASRGTSGRVVIGQYF. Here the CDR3 DNA reads TGTGCCAGCCGAGGGACTAGCGGGAGGGTGGTTATCGGGCAGTACTTC.

This chain links TRBV15 with TRBJ2-3; no definite D call. Deletions cut 0 bases from V and 4 bases from J, with 8 bases between. This CDR3 has 14 residues. Germline CDR1 is LNHNV and CDR2 is YYDKDF (reference sequence). The chain's CDR3 is CATSREARADTQYF. CDR3 coding DNA: TGTGCCACCAGCAGAGAGGCTAGAGCAGATACGCAGTATTTT.

This rearrangement joins TRBV4-3 to TRBJ2-7; D possibly corresponds to TRBD2 (5 bases). Between the trimmed V and J ends, which lost 3 bases and 0 bases, there was a span of 6 bases. This CDR3 contains 13 residues. Per the germline V gene, CDR1 is LGHNA and CDR2 is YSLEER. The CDR3 nucleotides read TGCGCCAGCAGCCAGGCGGGCTCCTACGAGCAGTACTTC. Translating it yields CASSQAGSYEQYF.

The genes are TRBV10-3 and TRBJ1-2; a possible D gene is TRBD1 (5 bases). The CDR3 loop spans 13 amino acids. Trimming left V 10 bases short and J 4 bases short, with 16 bases between. CDR1 is ENHRY and CDR2 is SYGVKD in the germline V gene. The DNA for the CDR3 is TGTGCCACCGATCGGGGGACCCTCTATGGCTACACCTTC. Protein sequence: CATDRGTLYGYTF.

This chain joins TRBV7-3 and TRBJ2-6; D is undetermined. The CDR3 runs 15 residues. V lost 0 bases to trimming and J lost 2 bases, with 5 bases between them. Germline V gene lookup returns CDR1 SGHTA and CDR2 FQGTGA. The CDR3 loop reads CASSLTSTGANVLTF. The CDR3 DNA reads as TGTGCCAGCAGCTTAACGTCAACTGGGGCCAACGTCCTGACTTTC.

V is TRBV5-4 and J is TRBJ1-1; D gene ambiguous. Germline loops: CDR1 SGHNT, CDR2 YYREEE (reference sequence). V was clipped by 4 bases and J by 8 bases, with 15 bases between them. The CDR3 extends over 13 amino acids. The CDR3 DNA reads as TGTGCCAGCAGCCACAATGGGGAGTGGGAAGCTTTCTTT. It specifies CASSHNGEWEAFF.

The V and J genes are TRBV5-4 and TRBJ2-7; 7 bases are shared with TRBD1. Germline V gene data show CDR1 as SGHNT and CDR2 as YYREEE (reference sequence). The CDR3 loop spans 17 amino acids. Trimming at V came to 0 bases and at J to 2 bases, leaving 11 bases not matched to a gene. The DNA for the CDR3 is TGTGCCAGCAGCTTGGGGGGACAGTACTCCGAAACCTACGAGCAGTACTTC. This encodes CASSLGGQYSETYEQYF.

The chain carries TRBV7-9 and TRBJ2-1; D may be TRBD1 (6 bases). Trimming cost V 3 bases and J 2 bases, with 14 bases left between them. The CDR3 sequence is 16 residues long. Germline V gives CDR1 SEHNR, CDR2 FQNEAQ (reference sequence). This chain's CDR3 is CASSFPDSLTYNEQFF. The CDR3, as DNA: TGTGCCAGCAGCTTTCCGGACAGCTTAACCTACAATGAGCAGTTCTTC.

This clone was counted once. The rearrangement links TRBV11-2 to TRBJ2-7, with 11 nucleotides matching TRBD1. This CDR3 spans 15 amino acids. Germline V gene data show CDR1 as SGHAT and CDR2 as FQNNGV. With V trimmed by 5 bases and J by 4 bases, 7 bases remained unmatched. CDR3: CASSDGQGAMYEQYF. Written as DNA, the CDR3 is TGTGCCAGCAGCGATGGACAGGGGGCTATGTACGAGCAGTACTTC.

Only one count was recorded for this clone. The CDR3, as DNA: TGCGCCAGCAGCCAAGTCGATATGGGCTTTCCTAATGAAAAACTGTTTTTT. Translated, it gives CASSQVDMGFPNEKLFF. This chain joins TRBV4-1 and TRBJ1-4; no clear D gene. The length of the CDR3 is 17 residues. V gave up 1 base and J gave up 3 bases, with 15 bases separating them. Germline V gives CDR1 MGHRA, CDR2 YSYEKL.

This chain links TRBV6-5 with TRBJ2-5; tentatively, D is TRBD2 (6 bases). Gene TRBJ2-7 matches the end of the DNA better, so the J call may be wrong. The CDR3 consists of 14 residues. Germline V gene data show CDR1 as MNHEY and CDR2 as SVGAGI. CDR3 nucleotides: TGTGCCAGCAGTTCATGGGGAGGCGCCTACGAGCAGTACTTC. This sequence encodes CASSSWGGAYEQYF.

This clone was observed a few times. The gene calls are TRBV2 and TRBJ2-3; 15 bases match TRBD2. Trimming at V came to 6 bases and at J to 7 bases, leaving 5 bases not matched to a gene. This CDR3 has 15 residues. Looked up from germline, CDR1 is SNHLY and CDR2 is FYNNEI. CDR3 amino acids: CASSGLAGGPNTQYF. CDR3 DNA: TGTGCCAGCAGCGGACTAGCGGGAGGGCCGAATACGCAGTATTTT.

The V call is TRBV5-1, the J call TRBJ2-3, with D possibly being TRBD2 (7 bases). The CDR3 spans 14 residues. Germline-derived CDR1 and CDR2 are SGHRS and YFSETQ. V was cut by 5 bases and J by 5 bases, with 15 bases left in between. The CDR3 protein is CASSRGGAVDTQYF. The CDR3 bases are TGCGCCAGCAGTCGAGGGGGGGCAGTAGATACGCAGTATTTT.

This chain joins TRBV7-9 and TRBJ1-2; 12 positions agree with TRBD1. There are 16 residues in the CDR3. The junction had 7 bases not matched to a gene; V was cut back by 0 bases and J by 8 bases. Germline CDR1 is SEHNR and CDR2 is FQNEAQ (reference sequence). CDR3 coding DNA: TGTGCCAGCAGCTTAGCGCTGGGACAGGGGGCTGGGGGCTACACCTTC. It translates to CASSLALGQGAGGYTF.

This rearrangement joins TRBV2 to TRBJ2-7; TRBD1 is a possible D gene (6 bases). The germline gives CDR1 SNHLY, CDR2 FYNNEI. The CDR3 has 16 residues. Trimming took off 2 bases at V and 5 bases at J, with 19 bases between the two ends. The DNA for the CDR3 is TGTGCCAGCAGTGAATTGGGGGCAGGGGCCATGGACGAGCAGTACTTC. Amino acid sequence: CASSELGAGAMDEQYF.

This rearrangement joins TRBV27 to TRBJ2-1; D possibly corresponds to TRBD1 (7 bases). Trimming shortened V by 1 base and J by 0 bases, and 13 bases separated the two germline ends. The CDR3 consists of 17 residues. Germline V gene lookup returns CDR1 MNHEY and CDR2 SMNVEV (reference sequence). The CDR3 spells CASSLLAGGGSYNEQFF. The CDR3 nucleotides are TGTGCCAGCAGTTTATTGGCAGGGGGAGGCTCCTACAATGAGCAGTTCTTC.

The CDR3 DNA sequence: TGCGCCAGCAGCCCTAGACTAGCGGGAGTGTCTAATGAGCAGTTCTTC. This translates into CASSPRLAGVSNEQFF. This chain joins TRBV5-1 and TRBJ2-1; 12 bases line up with TRBD2. V was pared by 4 bases and J by 7 bases, with 9 bases of the junction left unmatched. The germline V gene has CDR1 SGHRS and CDR2 YFSETQ. The CDR3 spans 16 residues.

This chain connects TRBV29-1 to TRBJ2-2, with no clear D. The V gene lost 4 bases and the J gene lost 2 bases, with 5 bases spanning the gap. The CDR3 has 12 residues. Germline V gene data show CDR1 as SQVTM and CDR2 as ANQGSEA. CDR3 protein: CSVGRNTGELFF. CDR3 nucleotide sequence: TGCAGCGTTGGCAGAAACACCGGGGAGCTGTTTTTT.

The table lists this clone with a few counts. This chain joins TRBV2 and TRBJ1-1, with 7 bases that match TRBD1. Germline values: CDR1 SNHLY, CDR2 FYNNEI. The ends lost 6 bases at V and 3 bases at J; junction bases unmatched: 7. The length of the CDR3 is 14 residues. The CDR3 sequence: CASRGDRAHTEAFF. In nucleotides, the CDR3 is TGTGCCAGCAGGGGCGACAGGGCCCACACTGAAGCTTTCTTT. Full variable domain (outside the CDR3, taken from reference TRBV2 and TRBJ1-1): EPEVTQTPSHQVTQMGQEVILRCVPISNHLYFYWYRQILGQKVEFLVSFYNNEISEKSEIFDDQFSVERPDGSNFTLKIRSTKLEDSAMYFCASRGDRAHTEAFFGQGTRLTVV.

The gene calls are TRBV28 and TRBJ2-7; the D gene is possibly TRBD2 (6 bases). Germline V gene sequence: CDR1 MDHEN, CDR2 SYDVKM. The CDR3 is 19 residues long. V gave up 5 bases and J gave up 2 bases, with 28 bases separating them. The CDR3 is CASSPIRMGVTRGTYEQYF. CDR3 in DNA: TGTGCCAGCAGTCCGATCAGGATGGGTGTAACCCGGGGGACCTACGAGCAGTACTTC.

This clone appeared a few times. This rearrangement joins TRBV5-4 to TRBJ2-6, with 9 bases aligning to TRBD1. V lost 4 bases to trimming and J lost 2 bases; unmatched junction nucleotides: 4. The CDR3 loop spans 16 amino acids. CDR1 SGHNT and CDR2 YYREEE come from the germline V gene (reference sequence). The CDR3 DNA is TGTGCCAGCAGCGGGCGGACAGGGGCTGGGGCCAACGTCCTGACTTTC. As protein: CASSGRTGAGANVLTF.

The chain carries TRBV2 and TRBJ1-4, with D possibly TRBD1 on 6 matching bases. This CDR3 has 13 residues. Per germline, CDR1 SNHLY and CDR2 FYNNEI. The V end lost 6 bases, the J end lost 5 bases, and 10 bases lay between the germline ends. The DNA of the CDR3 is TGTGCCAGCAGGAGGACAGAAAATGAAAAACTGTTTTTT. Amino acid sequence: CASRRTENEKLFF.

This chain uses TRBV7-3 with TRBJ2-3, with 7 bases aligning to TRBD2. V dropped 5 bases and J dropped 7; count of bases not matched to a gene: 12. The CDR3 runs 15 residues. The germline V gene has CDR1 SGHTA and CDR2 FQGTGA. This CDR3 reads CASSTTRGSTNTQYF. CDR3 nucleotide sequence: TGTGCCAGCAGCACGACGCGCGGGAGTACGAATACGCAGTATTTT.

A single count supports this clone. The chain uses TRBV27 and TRBJ1-1; tentatively, D is TRBD1 (5 bases). The CDR3 extends over 14 amino acids. Trimming pared 8 bases from V and 4 bases from J, leaving 17 bases between. Germline V gene sequence: CDR1 MNHEY, CDR2 SMNVEV (reference sequence). The CDR3 nucleotides are TGTGCCAGCCACCGGGGGAGGGTGGGCACTGAAGCTTTCTTT. This encodes CASHRGRVGTEAFF.